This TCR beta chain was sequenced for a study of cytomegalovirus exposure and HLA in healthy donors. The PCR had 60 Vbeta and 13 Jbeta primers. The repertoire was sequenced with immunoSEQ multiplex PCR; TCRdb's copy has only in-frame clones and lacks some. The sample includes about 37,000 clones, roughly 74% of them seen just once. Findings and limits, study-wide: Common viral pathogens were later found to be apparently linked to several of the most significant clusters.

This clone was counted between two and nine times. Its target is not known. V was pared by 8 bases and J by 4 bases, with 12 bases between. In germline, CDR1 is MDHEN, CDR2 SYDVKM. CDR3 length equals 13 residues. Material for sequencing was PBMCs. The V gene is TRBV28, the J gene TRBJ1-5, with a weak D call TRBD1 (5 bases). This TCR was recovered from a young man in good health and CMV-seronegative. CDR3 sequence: CASLQGLNQPQHF. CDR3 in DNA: TGTGCCAGCCTTCAGGGCTTAAATCAGCCCCAGCATTTT.